These 28 T cell receptor beta chains share one sample of origin, sequenced in a study of technical replicates of blood from a few donors. Produced via immunoSEQ multiplex PCR; TCRdb's table is partial and in-frame only. The sample gives 55,000 to 75,000 clones, 85% to 95% of which show up once; 4.3% is in the top ten. Sequenced sample: PBMCs. Receptor source: a human donor in good health. Some clones in this sample may be carry-over from other donors' samples.

In this sample, this clone turned up once. This chain connects TRBV12-5 to TRBJ2-5; 15 nucleotides line up with TRBD2. Germline assignment: CDR1 LGHNT and CDR2 FRNRAP. The CDR3 is 15 amino acids. V shed 6 bases and J 7 bases; nucleotides not matched to a gene: 6. The DNA of the CDR3 is TGTGCTAGTGGGGCCGGGACTAGCGGGGGGCGGACCCAGTACTTC. Encoded protein: CASGAGTSGGRTQYF.

This rearrangement joins TRBV9 to TRBJ1-2; TRBD1 agrees at 10 bases. The CDR3 has 15 residues. Trimming at V came to 4 bases and at J to 3 bases, leaving 6 bases not matched to a gene. Germline V lookup: CDR1 SGDLS, CDR2 YYNGEE. This chain's CDR3 is CASSTRQGAYYGYTF. CDR3 coding DNA: TGTGCCAGCAGCACCCGACAGGGGGCCTACTATGGCTACACCTTC.

The gene calls are TRBV2 and TRBJ2-7, with D hard to call. The germline V gene has CDR1 SNHLY and CDR2 FYNNEI. V lost 4 bases and J lost 4, with 14 bases in between. The CDR3 runs to 14 residues. The CDR3 is CASSVQAVVYEQYF. CDR3 sequence (DNA): TGTGCCAGCAGTGTCCAGGCCGTGGTATACGAGCAGTACTTC.

The rearrangement uses TRBV11-2 and TRBJ2-1; maybe TRBD1 (5 bases). Per the germline V gene, CDR1 is SGHAT and CDR2 is FQNNGV. Trimming left V 8 bases short and J 10 bases short, with 9 bases between. This CDR3 spans 10 amino acids. This CDR3 reads CASSGKEQFF. Written as DNA, the CDR3 is TGTGCCAGCTCAGGGAAGGAGCAGTTCTTC.

The chain is built from TRBV2 and TRBJ2-1, with 7 bases fitting TRBD2. V was pared by 7 bases and J by 4 bases, with 7 bases of the junction left unmatched. The CDR3 loop spans 14 amino acids. Germline CDR1 SNHLY, CDR2 FYNNEI. The DNA for the CDR3 is TGTGCCAGCATAGGGAGCGGGGCTTACAATGAGCAGTTCTTC. Translation: CASIGSGAYNEQFF. The whole variable domain, remainder taken from reference TRBV2 and TRBJ2-1, is EPEVTQTPSHQVTQMGQEVILRCVPISNHLYFYWYRQILGQKVEFLVSFYNNEISEKSEIFDDQFSVERPDGSNFTLKIRSTKLEDSAMYFCASIGSGAYNEQFFGPGTRLTVL.

In its sample, this clone was seen a few times. The chain is built from TRBV6-5 and TRBJ2-3, with TRBD2 matching over 7 bases. The junction had 4 bases not matched to a gene; V was cut back by 6 bases and J by 4 bases. This CDR3 has 13 amino acids. Per germline, CDR1 MNHEY and CDR2 SVGAGI. CDR3 protein: CASRTGRSDTQYF. The CDR3 DNA is TGTGCCAGCAGGACCGGGAGGTCAGATACGCAGTATTTT.

The chain uses TRBV30 and TRBJ2-3; D is unresolved. The CDR3 contains 13 residues. V lost 2 bases, J lost 2 bases, and 8 bases lay in between. Per germline, CDR1 GTSNPN and CDR2 SVGIG (reference sequence). In DNA, the CDR3 is TGTGCCTGGAGTCCCTTAGACACAGATACGCAGTATTTT. It specifies CAWSPLDTDTQYF.

This clone has just one count. V usage is TRBV7-9 and J usage is TRBJ2-7, with 8 bases matching TRBD1. The J segment lost 1 base and the V segment lost 5 bases, leaving 10 bases of the junction unmatched. This CDR3 is 16 amino acids long. The V gene's germline CDR1 is SEHNR and CDR2 FQNEAQ (reference sequence). In DNA, the CDR3 is TGTGCCAGCAGCATCTATCTGGGACAGGAATCCTACGAGCAGTACTTC. Protein: CASSIYLGQESYEQYF.

The rearrangement uses TRBV7-8 and TRBJ2-1; 9 positions match TRBD2. The CDR3 consists of 15 residues. CDR1 is SGHVS, CDR2 FQNEAQ, per germline. V dropped 2 bases and J dropped 10; count of bases not matched to a gene: 9. CDR3 protein: CASSLRASGTREQFF. In DNA form, the CDR3 reads TGTGCCAGCAGCTTACGTGCTAGCGGGACACGGGAGCAGTTCTTC.

The V and J genes are TRBV5-1 and TRBJ1-3, with 9 bases matching TRBD1. The germline CDR1 and CDR2 sequences are SGHRS and YFSETQ. After removal of 3 bases from V and 3 bases from J, the junction contained 4 bases not matched to a gene. The CDR3 length is 15 residues. The CDR3 bases are TGCGCCAGCAGCTGGGACAGGGCAGATGGAAACACCATATATTTT. The encoded protein is CASSWDRADGNTIYF.

This chain links TRBV29-1 with TRBJ2-5; D may be TRBD1 (5 bases). The V end was cut by 7 bases, the J end by 1 base, with 13 bases between. Germline V CDR1 and CDR2: SQVTM, ANQGSEA. This CDR3 has 13 residues. The CDR3 DNA is TGCAGCGCTGGACACACTCTCCAAGAGACCCAGTACTTC. It yields the protein CSAGHTLQETQYF.

The genes are TRBV5-1 and TRBJ2-7; weak D call: TRBD2 (5 bases). In germline, CDR1 is SGHRS, CDR2 YFSETQ. This CDR3 contains 14 residues. The ends were cut back, 1 base at V and 1 base at J, with 9 bases in the middle. The CDR3 bases are TGCGCCAGCAGCTTGCTCCGGGAATCCTACGAGCAGTACTTC. This gives the protein CASSLLRESYEQYF.

This chain joins TRBV5-4 and TRBJ2-6; D is unresolved. Germline V lookup: CDR1 SGHNT, CDR2 YYREEE (reference sequence). CDR3 length: 15 residues. V shed 4 bases and J shed 0 bases, with 8 bases lying between them. CDR3 sequence (DNA): TGTGCCAGCAGCCAAACCAGCTCTGGGGCCAACGTCCTGACTTTC. This translates into CASSQTSSGANVLTF.

The chain employs TRBV30 and TRBJ1-6; TRBD1 might be the D (5 bases). This CDR3 region has 16 residues. The germline gives CDR1 GTSNPN, CDR2 SVGIG (reference sequence). V was pared by 1 base and J by 4 bases, with 14 bases between. The CDR3 reads CAWSGGPGEYNSPLHF. In nucleotides, the CDR3 is TGTGCCTGGAGTGGAGGACCGGGGGAATATAATTCACCCCTCCACTTT.

This chain links TRBV6-5 with TRBJ2-1; possible D gene TRBD1, 5 bases. Germline values: CDR1 MNHEY, CDR2 SVGAGI. Trimming left V 2 bases short and J 8 bases short, with 19 bases between. The CDR3 loop spans 16 amino acids. In DNA, the CDR3 is TGTGCCAGCAGTTACGATCCAAGTGGCTTAGGGGATGAGCAGTTCTTC. It codes for CASSYDPSGLGDEQFF.

The CDR3 protein is CASSTGQGHSPLHF. The CDR3, as DNA: TGTGCCAGCAGCACTGGACAGGGCCATTCACCCCTCCACTTT. The chain joins TRBV7-6 to TRBJ1-6; 8 bases are shared with TRBD1. J lost 8 bases, V lost 5 bases, and 5 bases had no gene match. The CDR3 is 14 amino acids. From germline, CDR1 is SGHVS and CDR2 FNYEAQ.

The chain links TRBV4-1 to TRBJ2-2; D is possibly TRBD2 (7 bases). The V gene lost 4 bases and the J gene lost 6 bases, with 15 bases spanning the gap. The CDR3 contains 15 residues. From germline, CDR1 is MGHRA and CDR2 YSYEKL. CDR3 sequence (DNA): TGCGCCAGCAGCCCGTTGGGGGGGCGGGCCGGGGAGCTGTTTTTT. Translation gives CASSPLGGRAGELFF.

CDR3 region: CASSFELADGYTF. CDR3 in DNA: TGTGCCAGCAGCTTCGAACTGGCGGATGGCTACACCTTC. The V and J genes are TRBV7-2 and TRBJ1-2; the D is unclear. The CDR3 loop spans 13 amino acids. Germline loops: CDR1 SGHTA, CDR2 FQGNSA. Trimming shortened V by 3 bases and J by 6 bases, and 11 bases separated the two germline ends.

This sequence joins TRBV13 and TRBJ1-6; maybe TRBD1 (5 bases). The CDR3 sequence is 16 residues long. In germline, CDR1 is PRHDT, CDR2 FYEKMQ (reference sequence). Trimming took off 4 bases at V and 10 bases at J, with 20 bases between the two ends. CDR3 protein: CASSSTLGGSRSPLHF. CDR3 coding DNA: TGTGCCAGCAGCTCCACACTGGGGGGATCCAGGTCACCCCTCCACTTT.

This clone was detected a few times. The V and J genes are TRBV29-1 and TRBJ1-2; D unclear. Germline-derived CDR1 and CDR2 are SQVTM and ANQGSEA. Between the trimmed V and J ends, which lost 4 bases and 1 base, there was a span of 13 bases. The CDR3 length is 14 residues. The DNA of the CDR3 is TGCAGCGTTGGAACCCCTGGGCGTAACTATGGCTACACCTTC. Translated: CSVGTPGRNYGYTF.

The chain couples TRBV27 to TRBJ2-3; 9 bases line up with TRBD2. CDR1 is MNHEY and CDR2 is SMNVEV in the germline V gene (reference sequence). This CDR3 contains 16 residues. After removal of 5 bases from V and 0 bases from J, the junction contained 6 bases not matched to a gene. The CDR3 here is CASSPVAGVSTDTQYF. As DNA, the CDR3 is TGTGCCAGCAGTCCCGTAGCGGGAGTAAGCACAGATACGCAGTATTTT.

The genes are TRBV9 and TRBJ2-1, with 9 bases lining up with TRBD2. The CDR3 covers 16 residues. V lost 1 base and J lost 8; bases outside the gene matches: 10. CDR1 and CDR2 from the germline V gene are SGDLS and YYNGEE. The CDR3 nucleotides are TGTGCCAGCAGCGTATTTGCGGGGGGGCCACGGGATGAGCAGTTCTTC. This encodes CASSVFAGGPRDEQFF.

The chain combines TRBV7-3 with TRBJ2-2; D uncertain. Germline V gene data show CDR1 as SGHTA and CDR2 as FQGTGA. The CDR3 contains 13 residues. The ends were cut back, 8 bases at V and 8 bases at J, with 15 bases in the middle. The CDR3 reads CASSVGRSGELFF. The DNA of the CDR3 is TGTGCCAGCTCTGTGGGCCGATCAGGGGAGCTGTTTTTT.

This sequence joins TRBV29-1 and TRBJ2-7; D may be TRBD1 (5 bases). Germline assignment: CDR1 SQVTM and CDR2 ANQGSEA. The V end was cut by 4 bases, the J end by 5 bases, with 15 bases between. The CDR3 consists of 13 residues. The CDR3 reads CSVGVRVLDEQYF. CDR3 in DNA: TGCAGCGTTGGAGTCAGGGTTCTTGACGAGCAGTACTTC.

This clone was observed a single time. For the CDR3, the DNA is TGTGCCTGGAGTGTGGGAGGTGACGAAAAACTGTTTTTT. Its translation is CAWSVGGDEKLFF. V and J are TRBV30 and TRBJ1-4; D gene ambiguous. Trimming removed 0 bases from V and 8 bases from J, with 10 bases in between. The germline CDR1 and CDR2 sequences are GTSNPN and SVGIG (reference sequence). The CDR3 sequence is 13 residues long.

The V gene is TRBV18, the J gene TRBJ2-7, with 8 bases matching TRBD1. The V gene end was trimmed by 3 bases and the J gene end by 3 bases; junction bases not matched to a gene: 7. Germline lookup yields CDR1 KGHSH and CDR2 LQKENI. The length of the CDR3 is 15 residues. CDR3 residues: CASSPPPGQGYEQYF. CDR3 DNA: TGTGCCAGCTCACCTCCTCCAGGACAGGGCTACGAGCAGTACTTC. Using reference TRBV18 and TRBJ2-7 for the parts outside the CDR3, the full variable domain is NAGVMQNPRHLVRRRGQEARLRCSPMKGHSHVYWYRQLPEEGLKFMVYLQKENIIDESGMPKERFSAEFPKEGPSILRIQQVVRGDSAAYFCASSPPPGQGYEQYFGPGTRLTVT.

The rearrangement uses TRBV11-2 and TRBJ2-1, with 8 bases identical to TRBD2. CDR3 length: 16 residues. Germline loops: CDR1 SGHAT, CDR2 FQNNGV. V was pared by 5 bases and J by 4 bases, with 10 bases of the junction left unmatched. The CDR3 DNA reads as TGTGCCAGCAGCCGAGGGGCGGGGGGATTATACAATGAGCAGTTCTTC. It encodes CASSRGAGGLYNEQFF.

This chain links TRBV19 with TRBJ1-2; TRBD1 aligns across 8 bases. Germline lookup yields CDR1 LNHDA and CDR2 SQIVND (reference sequence). The length of the CDR3 is 14 residues. J was trimmed by 3 bases and V by 5 bases; bases with no gene match: 5. CDR3 DNA: TGTGCCAGTAGTCCAGGGGGCGCGGACTATGGCTACACCTTC. It specifies CASSPGGADYGYTF.